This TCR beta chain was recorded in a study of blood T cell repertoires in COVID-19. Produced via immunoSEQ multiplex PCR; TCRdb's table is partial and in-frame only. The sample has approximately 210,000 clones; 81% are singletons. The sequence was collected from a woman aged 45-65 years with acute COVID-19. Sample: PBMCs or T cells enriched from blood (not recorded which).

CDR3: CASSYSQGPSTDTQYF. CDR3 DNA: TGTGCCAGCAGTTACTCGCAGGGGCCAAGCACAGATACGCAGTATTTT. The rearrangement links TRBV6-5 to TRBJ2-3; D may be TRBD1 (6 bases). The CDR3 has 16 amino acids. Germline CDR1 is MNHEY and CDR2 is SVGAGI. V was clipped by 0 bases and J by 0 bases, with 10 bases between them.